The clone carrying this TCR beta chain is a singleton in its sample. Its antigen is undetermined. This PCR relied on a set of 60 Vbeta primers and 13 Jbeta primers. Using immunoSEQ multiplex PCR, the repertoire was profiled, and TCRdb retains in-frame clones only, with some absent. The data show about 200,000 clones, around 86% seen once. The data are from a study of cytomegalovirus exposure and HLA in healthy donors. Study-level information: Membership in the Caucasian-associated ancestry cluster was found for around four fifths of 350 to 450 genotyped donors. General observations from the study: In an earlier analysis, productive rearrangement rates for most beta V segments clustered near 87% or 30%. TRBV6-2, TRBV6-3 and some other V segments were unresolvable in 87-base-pair reads.

V dropped 4 bases and J dropped 0; count of bases not matched to a gene: 6. This CDR3 region has 15 residues. Germline CDR1 is SGHRS and CDR2 is YFSETQ. The TCR originated in a woman aged 45-65 years in good health and CMV-seropositive. The specimen sequenced was PBMCs. This sequence joins TRBV5-1 and TRBJ2-5; TRBD1 aligns across 7 bases. The CDR3 DNA follows: TGCGCCAGCAGCCCGTATGACAGGGACCAAGAGACCCAGTACTTC. Protein sequence: CASSPYDRDQETQYF.